This TCR beta chain was sequenced for a study of blood T cell repertoires in COVID-19. The overall study: Acute and convalescent COVID-19 samples came from the United States, Italy and Spain.

Original methodology: Estimation of nucleated cell counts relied on the amplification of reference gene primers. Some clones are missing from TCRdb's copy, which holds only in-frame ones; the method was immunoSEQ multiplex PCR. From that table come the V and J calls and clone size; the DNA was used to work out D and trimming. The sample carries about 410,000 clones, about nine tenths recorded once. V lost 5 bases and J 4 bases, leaving 6 bases between the germline ends. The CDR3 contains 11 residues. CDR1 and CDR2 (germline): MDHEN, SYDVKM. This TCR was sampled from a young woman with active or convalescent COVID-19. The chain joins TRBV28 to TRBJ2-7, with D possibly being TRBD2 (6 bases). Specimen: peripheral blood. The CDR3 DNA sequence: TGTGCCAGCAGTCGGGGGTACGAGCAGTACTTC. Translated: CASSRGYEQYF.